Following are 16 T cell receptor beta chains from one sample sequenced in a study of blood T cell repertoires in COVID-19. Measured with immunoSEQ multiplex PCR; TCRdb has only the in-frame clones, and not every one. Of roughly 190,000 clones listed, roughly 81% are singletons. The sample was peripheral blood. The receptors were gathered from a woman aged 70-85 years with active or convalescent COVID-19.

The chain uses TRBV4-1 and TRBJ2-1, with 14 nucleotides matching TRBD2. The V gene's germline CDR1 is MGHRA and CDR2 YSYEKL. V was clipped by 4 bases and J by 9 bases; unmatched bases: 11. CDR3 length: 17 residues. The CDR3 nucleotides are TGCGCCAGCAGCCTCAAATCCGGGACTAGCGGGAGTCCTGAGCAGTTCTTC. This translates into CASSLKSGTSGSPEQFF.

The genes are TRBV2 and TRBJ2-7; TRBD1 agrees at 7 bases. V shed 4 bases, J shed 2 bases, and the junction held 2 bases outside the gene matches. CDR1 and CDR2 from the germline V gene are SNHLY and FYNNEI. This CDR3 region has 13 residues. The CDR3 nucleotides are TGTGCCAGCAGTGGGACAGGAGCCTACGAGCAGTACTTC. Translated: CASSGTGAYEQYF.

The V gene is TRBV28, the J gene TRBJ2-7, with 9 positions matching TRBD2. The J segment lost 7 bases and the V segment lost 2 bases, leaving 6 bases of the junction unmatched. Per the germline V gene, CDR1 is MDHEN and CDR2 is SYDVKM. This CDR3 contains 14 residues. CDR3 DNA: TGTGCCAGCAGTTTAGTAGCGGGAGTGAAAGAGCAGTACTTC. It translates to CASSLVAGVKEQYF.

The V gene is TRBV5-1, the J gene TRBJ1-6, with no clear D. This CDR3 comprises 14 residues. V lost 0 bases to trimming and J lost 9 bases, with 10 bases between them. Germline values: CDR1 SGHRS, CDR2 YFSETQ. The CDR3 bases are TGCGCCAGCAGCTTGGTTGGTCGGGGTTCACCCCTCCACTTT. This gives the protein CASSLVGRGSPLHF.

The chain combines TRBV2 with TRBJ1-1; D is perhaps TRBD1 (5 bases). V was pared by 4 bases and J by 1 base, with 10 bases between. The CDR3 consists of 14 residues. Germline V lookup: CDR1 SNHLY, CDR2 FYNNEI. CDR3 nucleotides: TGTGCCAGCAGTGGGGGACTTTCGAACACTGAAGCTTTCTTT. Protein: CASSGGLSNTEAFF.

This sequence joins TRBV15 and TRBJ1-5, with TRBD1 matching over 11 bases. This CDR3 region has 14 residues. The J segment lost 4 bases and the V segment lost 8 bases, leaving 4 bases of the junction unmatched. CDR1 is LNHNV and CDR2 is YYDKDF in the germline V gene (reference sequence). DNA of the CDR3: TGTGCCACCTCTCGGGACAGGGGGAATCAGCCCCAGCATTTT. This codes for CATSRDRGNQPQHF.

Written as DNA, the CDR3 is TGTGCCAGCAGCCAAGATCGGTTACTAGCGGGAGCCATCAATGAGCAGTTCTTC. The encoded protein is CASSQDRLLAGAINEQFF. The chain is built from TRBV3-1 (or the pseudogene TRBV3-2) and TRBJ2-1; 11 nucleotides line up with TRBD2. This CDR3 is built from 18 residues. The V segment lost 0 bases and the J segment 6 bases; nucleotides outside the gene matches: 10. Per the germline V gene, CDR1 is LGHDT and CDR2 is YNNKEL (reference sequence).

V usage is TRBV7-3 and J usage is TRBJ2-3; D may be TRBD2 (6 bases). The CDR3 is 15 residues long. Trimming took 2 bases from V and 3 from J, leaving 12 bases between them. Germline-derived CDR1 and CDR2 are SGHTA and FQGTGA. The DNA for the CDR3 is TGTGCCAGCAGCTTAGTTCCGGGAGTAACAGATACGCAGTATTTT. Residues: CASSLVPGVTDTQYF.

The gene calls are TRBV11-3 and TRBJ2-2; a possible D gene is TRBD2 (5 bases). Germline CDR1 and CDR2: SGHNT and YENEEA. The germline V and J ends were trimmed by 5 bases and 6 bases, with 7 bases remaining between them. The CDR3 is 12 amino acids. Here the CDR3 DNA reads TGTGCCAGCAGCATCGGGGCCGGGGAGCTGTTTTTT. Residues: CASSIGAGELFF.

The chain carries TRBV28 and TRBJ1-2; no definite D call. Germline V gene lookup returns CDR1 MDHEN and CDR2 SYDVKM. V lost 4 bases to trimming and J lost 2 bases, with 5 bases between them. The CDR3 covers 12 residues. The CDR3 DNA reads as TGTGCCAGCAGTTCCCCGAACTATGGCTACACCTTC. It specifies CASSSPNYGYTF.

The table lists this clone with a count of one. The chain couples TRBV23-1 to TRBJ1-2; TRBD1 matches at 10 bases. TRBV23-1 counts as an open reading frame of uncertain function. CDR3 length: 15 amino acids. Trimming at V came to 4 bases and at J to 6 bases, leaving 8 bases not matched to a gene. This CDR3 reads CASSPGTGEGNGYTF. The CDR3 nucleotides are TGCGCCAGCAGTCCGGGGACAGGGGAAGGGAATGGCTACACCTTC.

V is TRBV23-1 and J is TRBJ2-7, with D tentatively TRBD2 (5 bases). TRBV23-1 has ORF status, its function being uncertain. This CDR3 spans 15 amino acids. V was shortened by 1 base and J by 7 bases, with 17 bases between the two germline ends. CDR3 amino acids: CASSQWTRRRMEQYF. CDR3 DNA: TGCGCCAGCAGTCAATGGACCCGGAGGAGGATGGAGCAGTACTTC.

The rearrangement joins TRBV19 to TRBJ1-5; 8 bases agree with TRBD1. The CDR3 consists of 15 residues. CDR1 is LNHDA and CDR2 is SQIVND in the germline V gene (reference sequence). J gave up 0 bases and V 10 bases, and 8 bases lay outside the gene matches. The CDR3 loop is CATRVTGDSNQPQHF. The CDR3 DNA is TGTGCCACTAGAGTGACAGGGGATAGCAATCAGCCCCAGCATTTT.

This chain joins TRBV7-9 and TRBJ2-1; TRBD2 aligns across 10 bases. Germline CDR1 reads SEHNR; CDR2 reads FQNEAQ (reference sequence). J gave up 8 bases and V 2 bases, and 3 bases lay outside the gene matches. The CDR3 is 14 amino acids. CDR3: CASSLSGRGHEQFF. Written as DNA, the CDR3 is TGTGCCAGCAGCTTAAGCGGGAGGGGGCATGAGCAGTTCTTC.

V usage is TRBV9 and J usage is TRBJ1-1, with TRBD1 matching 7 bases. In germline, CDR1 is SGDLS, CDR2 YYNGEE. With V trimmed by 2 bases and J by 6 bases, 13 bases remained unmatched. The CDR3 has 16 amino acids. The CDR3 region is CASSVDLGTANAEAFF. The CDR3 region has the DNA TGTGCCAGCAGCGTCGACCTCGGGACAGCAAACGCTGAAGCTTTCTTT.

The V and J genes are TRBV6-1 and TRBJ2-7, with TRBD1 matching 10 bases. This CDR3 comprises 15 residues. With 2 bases clipped from V and 5 bases from J, the junction kept 6 bases outside the gene matches. Germline loops: CDR1 MNHNS, CDR2 SASEGT. The CDR3 DNA sequence: TGTGCCAGCAGTGAACCGGGACAGGGGAAGCACGAGCAGTACTTC. As protein: CASSEPGQGKHEQYF.